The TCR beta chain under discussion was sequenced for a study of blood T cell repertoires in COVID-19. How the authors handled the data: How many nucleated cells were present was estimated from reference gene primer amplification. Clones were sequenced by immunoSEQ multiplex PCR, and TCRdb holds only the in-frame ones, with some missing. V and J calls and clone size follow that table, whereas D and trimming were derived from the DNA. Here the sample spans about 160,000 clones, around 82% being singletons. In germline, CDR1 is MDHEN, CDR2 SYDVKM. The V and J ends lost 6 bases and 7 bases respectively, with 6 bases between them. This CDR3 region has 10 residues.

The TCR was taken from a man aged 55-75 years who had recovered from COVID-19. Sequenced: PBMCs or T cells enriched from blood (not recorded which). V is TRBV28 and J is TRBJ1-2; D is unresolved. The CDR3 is CASRSSGYTF. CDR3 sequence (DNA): TGTGCCAGCAGGTCGTCTGGCTACACCTTC.